This TCR beta chain comes out of a study of early T cells in non-severe SARS-CoV-2 infection. The wider study: RNA in bulk from unsorted whole blood was sequenced, and chains were unpaired. Study-wide points: Anti-spike CD8 responses were favored in VDJdb matching, and private and CD4 specificities were missed.

Concerning this clonotype itself: Its target is not known. At one boundary the junction diverges from the germline segment, which might be a read error.

Researchers attached unique molecular identifiers to individual cDNA molecules. TCRdb independently ran MiXCR on the 5' RACE reads; one entry per CDR3 protein. The data hold fewer than 80,000 distinct CDR3 sequences, with approximately 9.2% observed a single time. The material sequenced was whole blood, taken at baseline. This sequence was found in an adult who was a healthcare worker with PCR-confirmed SARS-CoV-2 infection or an uninfected control (not recorded which).

For the CDR3, the DNA is TGTGCCTGCAGCTTAGCCAGCGGAAGCACAGATACGCAGTATTTT. Translation gives CACSLASGSTDTQYF. The chain carries TRBV7-8 and TRBJ2-3; tentative D call: TRBD2 (5 bases). Germline V gene sequence: CDR1 SGHVS, CDR2 FQNEAQ. This CDR3 has 15 residues.